These T cell receptor beta chains were read from a single sample in a study of PD-1 blockade in mismatch repair-deficient tumors. Method: immunoSEQ multiplex PCR; TCRdb's copy keeps in-frame clones and lacks some. The data show some 130,000 clones, with more than 70% seen just once and approximately 12% held by the top ten. The sequenced sample was peripheral blood, obtained almost 74 weeks after starting pembrolizumab. These receptors originate from an adult with mismatch repair-deficient cancer. Both conserved end residues are part of each CDR3. Each record gives: clone size, V gene, D gene, J gene, CDR3 DNA, CDR3 protein. The D gene is left open where the match is weak. Size is omitted from some rows. Given values are once, few, many or a class for expanded clones.

abundance: NA
v_gene: TRBV14
d_gene: NA
j_gene: TRBJ2-5
CDR3nt: TGTGCCAGCAGCCAACGAAACCGGCAGCCCGGCAAAGGGGAGACCCAGTACTTC
CDR3aa: CASSQRNRQPGKGETQYF

abundance: NA
v_gene: TRBV27
d_gene: NA
j_gene: TRBJ2-4
CDR3nt: TGTGCCACCTATAGCGCTGCAGCCAAAAACATTCAGTACTTC
CDR3aa: CATYSAAAKNIQYF

abundance: NA
v_gene: TRBV19
d_gene: NA
j_gene: TRBJ2-1
CDR3nt: TGTGCCAGTAGCGACTTATGGCTCAGGGCAAGCTCCTACAATGAGCAGTTCTTC
CDR3aa: CASSDLWLRASSYNEQFF

abundance: NA
v_gene: TRBV19
d_gene: TRBD2
j_gene: TRBJ2-5
CDR3nt: TGTGCCAGTACATCGCGGGAGGGAGGATTGGAGACCCAGTACTTC
CDR3aa: CASTSREGGLETQYF

abundance: few
v_gene: TRBV2
d_gene: NA
j_gene: TRBJ2-5
CDR3nt: TGTGCCAGCAGTGCGCAGGGGACGCAGACCCAGTACTTC
CDR3aa: CASSAQGTQTQYF

abundance: once
v_gene: TRBV4-1
d_gene: NA
j_gene: TRBJ2-7
CDR3nt: TGCGCCAGCAGCCAAGAGGGCCAGGTCTCCTACGAGCAGTACTTC
CDR3aa: CASSQEGQVSYEQYF

abundance: NA
v_gene: TRBV5-3
d_gene: TRBD1
j_gene: TRBJ2-2
CDR3nt: TGTGCCAACCCACAAATCTACACAGGGGGCTTCAACACCGGGGAGCTGTTTTTT
CDR3aa: CANPQIYTGGFNTGELFF

abundance: NA
v_gene: TRBV9
d_gene: NA
j_gene: TRBJ2-7
CDR3nt: TGTGCCAGCAGCGCCGGGAGCAAGGGCTACGAGCAGTACTTC
CDR3aa: CASSAGSKGYEQYF

abundance: NA
v_gene: TRBV4-3
d_gene: TRBD2
j_gene: TRBJ2-3
CDR3nt: TGCGCCAGCAGCGTAACTAGCGGGAAGACCACAGATACGCAGTATTTT
CDR3aa: CASSVTSGKTTDTQYF

abundance: NA
v_gene: TRBV5-1
d_gene: NA
j_gene: TRBJ2-6
CDR3nt: TGCGCCAGCAGCTTTGGGCCGTCTGGGGCCAACGTCCTGACTTTC
CDR3aa: CASSFGPSGANVLTF

abundance: few
v_gene: TRBV13
d_gene: TRBD2
j_gene: TRBJ2-7
CDR3nt: TGTGCCAGCAGCTTAGGGGCTAGCGGGAGGGACACCTACGAGCAGTACTTC
CDR3aa: CASSLGASGRDTYEQYF

abundance: NA
v_gene: TRBV7-9
d_gene: NA
j_gene: TRBJ2-7
CDR3nt: TGTGCCAGCAGCTTAAGGTTACACGAGCAGTACTTC
CDR3aa: CASSLRLHEQYF

abundance: NA
v_gene: TRBV7-2
d_gene: TRBD1
j_gene: TRBJ1-1
CDR3nt: TGTGCCAGCAGCTTAGTTACGACAGGGGAAGCTTTCTTT
CDR3aa: CASSLVTTGEAFF

abundance: NA
v_gene: TRBV15
d_gene: NA
j_gene: TRBJ1-5
CDR3nt: TGTGCCACCAGCAGTTTAGGAAGGTGGAGCAATCAGCCCCAGCATTTT
CDR3aa: CATSSLGRWSNQPQHF

abundance: NA
v_gene: TRBV6-6
d_gene: TRBD1
j_gene: TRBJ1-4
CDR3nt: TGTGCCAGCAGTGTATACAGGGGTGGTAATAATGAAAAACTGTTTTTT
CDR3aa: CASSVYRGGNNEKLFF

abundance: NA
v_gene: TRBV6-1
d_gene: NA
j_gene: TRBJ2-7
CDR3nt: TGTGCCAGCAGTGAGGGTTGGGACAAATTATCCTACGAGCAGTACTTC
CDR3aa: CASSEGWDKLSYEQYF

abundance: NA
v_gene: TRBV7-9
d_gene: TRBD2
j_gene: TRBJ2-3
CDR3nt: TGTGCCAGCAGCTCACCGGGACTAGCGGGACGATACACAGATACGCAGTATTTT
CDR3aa: CASSSPGLAGRYTDTQYF

abundance: once
v_gene: TRBV4-1
d_gene: NA
j_gene: TRBJ2-7
CDR3nt: TGCGCCAGCAGCCAAAGAGTGTTCCGGGTAGGGCGGCCCGAGCAGTACTTC
CDR3aa: CASSQRVFRVGRPEQYF

abundance: NA
v_gene: TRBV7-2
d_gene: NA
j_gene: TRBJ1-5
CDR3nt: TGTGCCAGCAGCTTAGTAGGGGGACGTCCAGATCAGCCCCAGCATTTT
CDR3aa: CASSLVGGRPDQPQHF

abundance: NA
v_gene: TRBV11-2
d_gene: NA
j_gene: TRBJ2-7
CDR3nt: TGTGCCAGCAGCTTATATGGACAGAGTTACGAGCAGTACTTC
CDR3aa: CASSLYGQSYEQYF

abundance: once
v_gene: TRBV19
d_gene: NA
j_gene: TRBJ2-1
CDR3nt: TGTGCCAGTAGTAAAGGTTACGCAAACAATGAGCAGTTCTTC
CDR3aa: CASSKGYANNEQFF

abundance: NA
v_gene: TRBV18
d_gene: NA
j_gene: TRBJ2-7
CDR3nt: TGTGCCAGCTCACCGGCAACCAGAAGCTACTCCTACGAGCAGTACTTC
CDR3aa: CASSPATRSYSYEQYF

abundance: NA
v_gene: TRBV7-2
d_gene: TRBD1
j_gene: TRBJ2-4
CDR3nt: TGTGCCAGCAGCCTCCGGGACAGCAAAAACATTCAGTACTTC
CDR3aa: CASSLRDSKNIQYF

abundance: few
v_gene: TRBV7-9
d_gene: NA
j_gene: TRBJ2-7
CDR3nt: TGTGCCGTCAGGGGTGCCTACGAGCAGTACTTC
CDR3aa: CAVRGAYEQYF

abundance: NA
v_gene: TRBV19
d_gene: TRBD2
j_gene: TRBJ2-7
CDR3nt: TGTGCCAGTAGCATGGGGACTAGCGGGAGCCTTCCCTACGAGCAGTACTTC
CDR3aa: CASSMGTSGSLPYEQYF

abundance: NA
v_gene: TRBV27
d_gene: TRBD1
j_gene: TRBJ1-5
CDR3nt: TGTGCCAGCAGTTTATCACAGGGGGTCCAGCCCCAGCATTTT
CDR3aa: CASSLSQGVQPQHF

abundance: once
v_gene: TRBV14
d_gene: TRBD1
j_gene: TRBJ1-1
CDR3nt: TGTGCCAGCAGCCGCACCGGGACAGGGAGTGCGGACACTGAAGCTTTCTTT
CDR3aa: CASSRTGTGSADTEAFF

abundance: NA
v_gene: TRBV11-2
d_gene: TRBD1
j_gene: TRBJ2-7
CDR3nt: TGTGCCAGCAGCTCCGGACAGGGCCCCTACGAGCAGTACTTC
CDR3aa: CASSSGQGPYEQYF

abundance: NA
v_gene: TRBV19
d_gene: TRBD1
j_gene: TRBJ2-1
CDR3nt: TGTGCCAGTAGTCAACAGGGGGCGCGAGGGCAGTTCTTC
CDR3aa: CASSQQGARGQFF

abundance: NA
v_gene: TRBV27
d_gene: NA
j_gene: TRBJ1-1
CDR3nt: TGTGCCACCAGCACGGGGGCAGACCTAGCTTTCTTT
CDR3aa: CATSTGADLAFF

abundance: NA
v_gene: TRBV11-2
d_gene: TRBD2
j_gene: TRBJ2-1
CDR3nt: TGTGCCACGGGGACTAGCGGGAAATTGTGGCAGTTCTTC
CDR3aa: CATGTSGKLWQFF

abundance: NA
v_gene: TRBV25-1
d_gene: TRBD1
j_gene: TRBJ1-1
CDR3nt: TGTGCCAGCAGCCTAAGTGGGACAGGGCACACTGAAGCTTTCTTT
CDR3aa: CASSLSGTGHTEAFF

abundance: NA
v_gene: TRBV7-2
d_gene: TRBD1
j_gene: TRBJ2-7
CDR3nt: TGTGCCAGCAGTCACGGGACAGGGGCCTACGAGCAGTACTTC
CDR3aa: CASSHGTGAYEQYF

abundance: NA
v_gene: TRBV27
d_gene: NA
j_gene: TRBJ1-4
CDR3nt: TGTGCCAGCAGTCTTGGTGGGGGAGGGGAAAAACTGTTTTTT
CDR3aa: CASSLGGGGEKLFF

abundance: NA
v_gene: TRBV28
d_gene: TRBD1
j_gene: TRBJ1-5
CDR3nt: TGTGCCAGCAGAGCAGGGGGGTATCAGCCCCAGCATTTT
CDR3aa: CASRAGGYQPQHF

abundance: NA
v_gene: TRBV11-3
d_gene: TRBD2
j_gene: TRBJ2-7
CDR3nt: TGTGCCAGCAGCTGGACTAGCGGGACGTACGAGCAGTACTTC
CDR3aa: CASSWTSGTYEQYF

abundance: NA
v_gene: TRBV7-2
d_gene: TRBD2
j_gene: TRBJ2-3
CDR3nt: TGTGCCAGCAGCCCAGGACTAGCCACAGATACGCAGTATTTT
CDR3aa: CASSPGLATDTQYF

abundance: NA
v_gene: TRBV4-3
d_gene: TRBD1
j_gene: TRBJ2-1
CDR3nt: TGCGCCAGCAGCCAAGATCCGGGACAGACCTCCTACAATGAGCAGTTCTTC
CDR3aa: CASSQDPGQTSYNEQFF

abundance: NA
v_gene: TRBV5-1
d_gene: NA
j_gene: TRBJ1-4
CDR3nt: TGCGCCAGCAGCCTTACAGACTATAATGAAAAACTGTTTTTT
CDR3aa: CASSLTDYNEKLFF

abundance: NA
v_gene: TRBV7-2
d_gene: TRBD1
j_gene: TRBJ2-7
CDR3nt: TGTGCCAGCAGCCAGGACAGGGGAAACTACGAGCAGTACTTC
CDR3aa: CASSQDRGNYEQYF

abundance: few
v_gene: TRBV19
d_gene: TRBD1
j_gene: TRBJ1-4
CDR3nt: TGTGCCAGTAGTTGGGGACAGGGTAGTGAAAAACTGTTTTTT
CDR3aa: CASSWGQGSEKLFF

abundance: NA
v_gene: TRBV10-3
d_gene: TRBD1
j_gene: TRBJ2-7
CDR3nt: TGTGCCATCCTTGAACAGGGGTCCTACGAGCAGTACTTC
CDR3aa: CAILEQGSYEQYF

abundance: NA
v_gene: TRBV2
d_gene: NA
j_gene: TRBJ1-2
CDR3nt: TGTGCCAGCAGGGACAATGACAGGATAAACTATGGCTACACCTTC
CDR3aa: CASRDNDRINYGYTF

abundance: NA
v_gene: TRBV5-5
d_gene: NA
j_gene: TRBJ2-2
CDR3nt: TGTGCCAGCAGCTTTGGGGGAGGTTCCACCGGGGAGCTGTTTTTT
CDR3aa: CASSFGGGSTGELFF